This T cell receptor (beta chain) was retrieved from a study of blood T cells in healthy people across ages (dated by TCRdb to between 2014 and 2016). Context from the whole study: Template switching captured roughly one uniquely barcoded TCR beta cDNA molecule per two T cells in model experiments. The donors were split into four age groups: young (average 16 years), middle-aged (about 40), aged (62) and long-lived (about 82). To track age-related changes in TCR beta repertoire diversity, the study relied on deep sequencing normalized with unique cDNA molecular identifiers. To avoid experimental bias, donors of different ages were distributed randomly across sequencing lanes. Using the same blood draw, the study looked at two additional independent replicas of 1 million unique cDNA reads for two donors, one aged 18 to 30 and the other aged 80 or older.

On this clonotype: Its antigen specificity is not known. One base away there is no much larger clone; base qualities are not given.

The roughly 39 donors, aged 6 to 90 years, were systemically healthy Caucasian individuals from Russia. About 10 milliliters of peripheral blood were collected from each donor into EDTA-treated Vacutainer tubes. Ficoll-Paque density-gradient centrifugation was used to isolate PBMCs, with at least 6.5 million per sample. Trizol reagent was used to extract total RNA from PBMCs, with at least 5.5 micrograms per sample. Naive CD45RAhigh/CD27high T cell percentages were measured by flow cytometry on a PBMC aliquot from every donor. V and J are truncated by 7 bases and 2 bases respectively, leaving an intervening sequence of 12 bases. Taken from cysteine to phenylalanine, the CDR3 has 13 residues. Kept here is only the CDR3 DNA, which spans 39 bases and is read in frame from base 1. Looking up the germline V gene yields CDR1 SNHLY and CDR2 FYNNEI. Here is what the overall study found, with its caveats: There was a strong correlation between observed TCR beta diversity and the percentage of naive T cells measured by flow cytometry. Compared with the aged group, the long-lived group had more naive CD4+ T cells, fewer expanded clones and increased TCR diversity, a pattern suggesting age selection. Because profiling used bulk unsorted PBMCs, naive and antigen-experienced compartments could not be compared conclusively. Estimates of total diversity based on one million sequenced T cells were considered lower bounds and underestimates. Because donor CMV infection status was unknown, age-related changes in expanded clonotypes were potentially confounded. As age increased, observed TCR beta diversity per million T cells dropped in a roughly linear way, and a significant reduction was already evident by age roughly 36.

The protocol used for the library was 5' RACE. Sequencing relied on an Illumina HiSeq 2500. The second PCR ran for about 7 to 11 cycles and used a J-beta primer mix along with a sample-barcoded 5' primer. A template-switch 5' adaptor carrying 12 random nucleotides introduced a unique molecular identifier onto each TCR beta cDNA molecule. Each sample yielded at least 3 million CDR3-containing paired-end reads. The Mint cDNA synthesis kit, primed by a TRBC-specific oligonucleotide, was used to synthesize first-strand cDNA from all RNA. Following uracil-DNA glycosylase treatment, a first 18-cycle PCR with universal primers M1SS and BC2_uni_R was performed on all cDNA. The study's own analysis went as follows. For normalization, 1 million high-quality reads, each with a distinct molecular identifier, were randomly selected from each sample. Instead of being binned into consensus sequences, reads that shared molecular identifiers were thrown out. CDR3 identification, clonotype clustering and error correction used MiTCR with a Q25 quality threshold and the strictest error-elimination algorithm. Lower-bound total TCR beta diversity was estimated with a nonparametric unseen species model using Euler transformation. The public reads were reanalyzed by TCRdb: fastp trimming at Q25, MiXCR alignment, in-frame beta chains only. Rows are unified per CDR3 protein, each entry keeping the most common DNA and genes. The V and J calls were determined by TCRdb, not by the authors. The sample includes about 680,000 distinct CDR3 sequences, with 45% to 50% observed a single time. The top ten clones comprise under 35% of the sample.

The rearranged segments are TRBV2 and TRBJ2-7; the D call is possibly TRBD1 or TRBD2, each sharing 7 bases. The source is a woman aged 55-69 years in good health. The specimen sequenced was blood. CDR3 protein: CASKGRGPYEQYF. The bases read TGTGCCAGCAAGGGGAGGGGGCCCTACGAGCAGTACTTC.